The rows below give T cell receptor beta chains drawn from one sample of a study of shared clonotypes between healthy human individuals. Repertoires were generated with immunoSEQ multiplex PCR, while TCRdb's copy carries only in-frame clones and drops some. Of hundreds of thousands of clones in the sample, around 73% were seen once. Input material: memory CD4+ T cells sorted from blood. The receptors were gathered from a woman in her thirties in good health. The CDR3 runs from the conserved cysteine through the conserved F or W. Each record gives: J gene, clone size, D gene, CDR3 length, V gene, CDR3 protein, CDR3 DNA. A D gene is named only where the DNA matches it firmly. Not all rows give a size; the values are once, few, many and, for expanded clones, a class.

TRBJ1-2,NA,NA,14,TRBV19,CASSILQSFYGYTF,TGTGCCAGTAGTATCTTACAGAGTTTCTATGGCTACACCTTC
TRBJ1-2,once,NA,15,TRBV29-1,CSAGHRGATNYGYTF,TGCAGCGCCGGCCATAGGGGGGCCACTAACTATGGCTACACCTTC
TRBJ2-7,NA,TRBD2,15,TRBV5-1,CASSLLSGEGREQYF,TGCGCCAGCAGCTTGCTTTCGGGGGAGGGACGCGAGCAGTACTTC
TRBJ2-1,NA,TRBD1,16,TRBV7-9,CASSLSFRTGANEQFF,TGTGCCAGCAGCTTATCTTTCAGGACAGGTGCTAATGAGCAGTTCTTC
TRBJ1-4,many,NA,12,TRBV27,CASSPDSEKLFF,TGTGCCAGCTCCCCGGACAGCGAAAAACTGTTTTTT
TRBJ2-1,NA,TRBD2,14,TRBV6-1,CASSGEGTYNEQFF,TGTGCCAGCAGTGGGGAGGGGACCTACAATGAGCAGTTCTTC
TRBJ2-3,once,TRBD1,14,TRBV28,CASSLQGVRDTQYF,TGTGCCAGCAGTTTGCAGGGGGTCAGAGATACGCAGTATTTT
TRBJ1-6,NA,NA,12,TRBV30,CAWKRDLAPLHF,TGTGCCTGGAAGAGGGATCTGGCACCCCTCCACTTT
TRBJ2-7,NA,NA,12,TRBV18,CASSLADGEQYF,TGTGCCAGCTCACTTGCGGACGGCGAGCAGTACTTC
TRBJ2-3,NA,NA,12,TRBV19,CASSILGDTQYF,TGTGCCAGTAGTATTCTTGGGGATACGCAGTATTTT
TRBJ2-7,NA,NA,12,TRBV19,CASSMAPYEQYF,TGTGCCAGTAGTATGGCCCCCTACGAGCAGTACTTC
TRBJ2-5,NA,TRBD2,14,TRBV28,CASSPPGGGETQYF,TGTGCCAGCAGCCCCCCTGGGGGGGGAGAGACCCAGTACTTC
TRBJ2-1,NA,NA,16,TRBV28,CASRSLLAGLLNEQFF,TGTGCCAGCAGAAGCCTCTTGGCGGGACTGTTGAATGAGCAGTTCTTC
TRBJ1-1,NA,NA,15,TRBV7-8,CASRESDRTNTEAFF,TGTGCCAGCAGGGAGTCTGACAGAACGAACACTGAAGCTTTCTTT
TRBJ2-1,NA,NA,12,TRBV28,CASGTTGNEQFF,TGTGCCAGCGGCACGACAGGCAATGAGCAGTTCTTC
TRBJ1-3,NA,TRBD1,14,TRBV5-5,CASSSPGQGNTIYF,TGTGCCAGCAGCTCCCCGGGACAGGGAAACACCATATATTTT
TRBJ2-5,NA,TRBD2,18,TRBV4-1,CASSQVRGTSGTQETQYF,TGCGCCAGCAGCCAAGTAAGGGGGACTAGCGGGACCCAAGAGACCCAGTACTTC
TRBJ2-1,NA,TRBD2,14,TRBV23-1,CASSQVAGESEQFF,TGCGCCAGCAGTCAAGTAGCGGGAGAATCCGAGCAGTTCTTC
TRBJ2-1,NA,TRBD2,15,TRBV6-4,CASSFLAGGPGEQFF,TGTGCCAGCAGTTTCCTAGCGGGAGGGCCCGGTGAGCAGTTCTTC
TRBJ1-5,NA,NA,15,TRBV19,CASSMNDVGNQPQHF,TGTGCCAGTAGTATGAATGATGTAGGCAATCAGCCCCAGCATTTT
TRBJ1-2,once,NA,16,TRBV5-4,CASSPPGGIANYGYTF,TGTGCCAGCAGCCCTCCTGGTGGCATAGCTAACTATGGCTACACCTTC
TRBJ1-2,NA,NA,15,TRBV5-1,CASSLVGGEDYGYTF,TGCGCCAGCAGCTTGGTAGGAGGGGAGGACTATGGCTACACCTTC
TRBJ2-1,NA,NA,17,TRBV5-6,CASSFRAAVTLNNEQFF,TGTGCCAGCAGCTTTCGGGCGGCAGTTACCCTCAACAATGAGCAGTTCTTC
TRBJ2-7,NA,NA,15,TRBV4-1,CASSQVVARPGEQYF,TGCGCCAGCAGCCAAGTCGTTGCTAGACCCGGGGAGCAGTACTTC
TRBJ2-7,NA,TRBD2,15,TRBV5-1,CASSLPSGASYEQYF,TGCGCCAGCAGCTTGCCTAGCGGGGCCTCTTACGAGCAGTACTTC
TRBJ1-1,NA,TRBD1,15,TRBV5-1,CASSLAEGAATEAFF,TGCGCCAGCAGCTTGGCGGAGGGGGCGGCCACTGAAGCTTTCTTT
TRBJ2-7,few,NA,11,TRBV20-1,CSARGPYEQYF,TGCAGTGCCAGGGGCCCATACGAGCAGTACTTC
TRBJ2-7,NA,TRBD1,16,TRBV30,CAWSVPGQGVSYEQYF,TGTGCCTGGAGTGTACCCGGACAGGGCGTCTCCTACGAGCAGTACTTC
TRBJ2-7,NA,NA,13,TRBV10-1,CASSEQAASEQYF,TGCGCCAGCAGTGAACAGGCGGCCTCCGAGCAGTACTTC
TRBJ2-1,NA,TRBD2,16,TRBV4-1,CASSQGLAGVGDEQFF,TGCGCCAGCAGCCAAGGACTAGCGGGAGTCGGCGATGAGCAGTTCTTC
TRBJ1-2,NA,NA,14,TRBV5-1,CASSALLTGYGYTF,TGCGCCAGCAGCGCCCTCCTCACAGGATATGGCTACACCTTC
TRBJ2-2,many,NA,17,TRBV29-1,CSVGNRRGGPNTGELFF,TGCAGCGTTGGCAACCGGCGCGGAGGCCCGAACACCGGGGAGCTGTTTTTT
TRBJ2-7,few,NA,15,TRBV7-3,CASSPGGAGGYEQYF,TGTGCCAGCAGCCCCGGAGGGGCAGGGGGCTACGAGCAGTACTTC
TRBJ2-3,NA,TRBD2,16,TRBV2,CASSEASGSSTDTQYF,TGTGCCAGCAGTGAGGCTAGCGGGAGTAGCACAGATACGCAGTATTTT
TRBJ2-7,NA,TRBD2,14,TRBV5-1,CASSGTSGSYEQYF,TGCGCCAGCAGCGGGACTAGCGGGAGCTACGAGCAGTACTTC
TRBJ1-1,once,NA,14,TRBV7-6,CASSFREWNTEAFF,TGTGCCAGCAGCTTCCGGGAATGGAACACTGAAGCTTTCTTT
TRBJ1-2,once,TRBD1,15,TRBV5-1,CASSAGQGAGYGYTF,TGCGCCAGCAGCGCGGGACAGGGGGCAGGCTATGGCTACACCTTC
TRBJ2-1,NA,TRBD2,18,TRBV15,CASKPRTSGSMRSSEQFF,TGTGCCTCAAAACCGAGGACTAGCGGCAGTATGCGCTCTTCTGAGCAGTTCTTC
TRBJ2-2,once,TRBD1,14,TRBV28,CASRRQGAGGELFF,TGTGCCAGCAGAAGACAGGGGGCGGGCGGGGAGCTGTTTTTT
TRBJ1-5,many,TRBD1,15,TRBV19,CASSLRTGLNQPQHF,TGTGCCAGTAGTCTGCGGACAGGGCTCAATCAGCCCCAGCATTTT
TRBJ2-5,NA,NA,14,TRBV7-2,CASRSTRLQETQYF,TGTGCCAGCAGGTCGACCCGTCTCCAAGAGACCCAGTACTTC
TRBJ1-5,few,TRBD1,17,TRBV28,CASSPSPTGGGNQPQHF,TGTGCCAGCAGCCCCTCACCCACAGGGGGCGGCAATCAGCCCCAGCATTTT
TRBJ2-7,NA,NA,17,TRBV11-2,CASSFHSGGSVYYEQYF,TGTGCCAGCAGCTTCCACTCTGGAGGGTCGGTATACTACGAGCAGTACTTC
TRBJ2-5,few,TRBD2,14,TRBV19,CASKVAGGAETQYF,TGTGCCAGCAAGGTAGCGGGTGGGGCAGAGACCCAGTACTTC
TRBJ1-5,NA,NA,17,TRBV5-8,CASSLYSGDISNQPQHF,TGTGCCAGCAGCCTATACTCAGGGGATATTAGCAATCAGCCCCAGCATTTT
TRBJ1-2,many,NA,14,TRBV5-1,CASSYREGDYGYTF,TGCGCCAGCAGCTATCGTGAGGGGGACTATGGCTACACCTTC
TRBJ1-3,NA,NA,19,TRBV6-7,CASSYRLEGQIASGNTIYF,TGTGCCAGCAGTTACCGATTGGAAGGACAGATCGCCTCTGGAAACACCATATATTTT
TRBJ2-7,NA,NA,13,TRBV27,CASSFRDIAEQYF,TGTGCCAGCAGTTTCCGGGACATCGCCGAGCAGTACTTC
TRBJ2-6,NA,TRBD1,16,TRBV19,CASRQGARSGANVLTF,TGTGCCAGCCGACAGGGTGCTCGCTCTGGGGCCAACGTCCTGACTTTC
TRBJ2-3,NA,NA,14,TRBV11-2,CASSANPNTDTQYF,TGTGCCAGCAGCGCGAACCCCAACACAGATACGCAGTATTTT
TRBJ2-4,few,NA,16,TRBV19,CASSQAKNLAKNIQYF,TGTGCCAGTAGTCAAGCGAAGAATCTAGCCAAAAACATTCAGTACTTC
TRBJ2-1,once,NA,15,TRBV28,CASCRGIQNYNEQFF,TGTGCCAGCTGTCGCGGGATACAGAACTACAATGAGCAGTTCTTC